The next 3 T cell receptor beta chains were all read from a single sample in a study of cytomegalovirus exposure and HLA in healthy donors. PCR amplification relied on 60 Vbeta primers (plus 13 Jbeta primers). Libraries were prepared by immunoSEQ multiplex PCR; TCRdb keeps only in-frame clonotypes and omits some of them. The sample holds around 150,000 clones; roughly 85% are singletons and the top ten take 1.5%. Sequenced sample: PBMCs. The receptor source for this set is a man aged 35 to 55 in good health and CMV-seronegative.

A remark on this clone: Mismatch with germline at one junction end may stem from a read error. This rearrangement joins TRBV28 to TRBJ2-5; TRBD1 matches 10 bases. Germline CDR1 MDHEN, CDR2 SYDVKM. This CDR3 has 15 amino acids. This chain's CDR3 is CASSPTGQGGEAQYF. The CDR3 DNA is TGTGCCAGCAGCCCCACCGGACAGGGGGGAGAGGCCCAGTACTTC.

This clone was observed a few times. CDR3 sequence (DNA): TGTGCCAGCAGCCGACAGGGCCGGAACACTGAAGCTTTCTTT. Encoded protein: CASSRQGRNTEAFF. The genes are TRBV6-5 and TRBJ1-1; TRBD1 aligns across 7 bases. V gave up 6 bases and J gave up 1 base; unmatched junction bases: 5. The CDR3 has 14 amino acids. In germline, CDR1 is MNHEY, CDR2 SVGAGI.

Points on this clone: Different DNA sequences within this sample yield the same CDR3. The CDR3 coding sequence is TGTGCCAGCTCACCCCAGTCCCAAGAGACCCAGTACTTC. This translates into CASSPQSQETQYF. The gene calls are TRBV18 and TRBJ2-5; D is unresolved. CDR3 length: 13 amino acids. Germline assignment: CDR1 KGHSH and CDR2 LQKENI. Trimming took off 3 bases at V and 1 base at J, with 6 bases between the two ends.